In its sample, the clone carrying this TCR beta chain was seen a few times. The antigen is undetermined. The ends lost 5 bases at V and 3 bases at J; junction bases unmatched: 3. This CDR3 has 13 residues. Germline CDR1 and CDR2: SGHTA and FQGNSA. Measured with immunoSEQ multiplex PCR; TCRdb has only the in-frame clones, and not every one. The table shows hundreds of thousands of clones, with 75% to 90% occurring only once. This record belongs to a study of cytomegalovirus exposure and HLA in healthy donors. The study's findings and limits: 150 or so TCR beta chains were listed as cytomegalovirus-associated. Testing in vitro showed three CMV-associated chains specific for CMV antigens.

J is TRBJ2-7 and V is TRBV7-2; TRBD1 matches 8 bases. This TCR was recovered from a woman in her late teens or twenties in good health and CMV-seronegative. Sequences were obtained from PBMCs. This chain's CDR3 is CASSGQGNYEQYF. Here the CDR3 DNA reads TGTGCCAGCAGCGGACAGGGAAACTACGAGCAGTACTTC.